What follows describes a single T cell receptor beta chain. Antigen specificity is unknown. With 0 bases removed from V and 5 bases from J, the gap between germline ends came to 6 bases. The CDR3 is 13 residues long. Germline CDR1 KGHSH, CDR2 LQKENI. These data belong to a study of blood T cells in healthy people across ages. A second PCR, run for about 7 to 11 cycles, used a sample-barcoded 5' primer plus a J-beta primer mix. Each of the samples gave a minimum of 2.5 million paired-end reads that contained CDR3. TCRdb reprocessed the 5' RACE reads with MiXCR, giving one entry per CDR3 protein. The profile shows 1.5 million to 2 million distinct CDR3 sequences, over 25% of them singletons. The study, taken as a whole, reports: For the donors, CMV status was unknown and possibly confounded expanded clonotype changes.

The chain combines TRBV18 with TRBJ2-3, with D perhaps TRBD1 (5 bases). The TCR sequence derives from a woman in her thirties in good health. The sequencing input was blood. DNA for the CDR3: TGTGCCAGCTCACCACCGCAGGGAGATACGCAGTATTTT. Translation: CASSPPQGDTQYF.